The clone carrying this T cell receptor beta chain was detected once. Its antigen is as yet unknown. The source of the sample is a study of shared clonotypes between healthy human individuals. At the level of the study: Per donor, three plates held CD4 naive cells, three held CD4 memory, two held CD8 naive and one held CD8 memory. Whole-study results and caveats: Among the subsets, naive ones generally showed larger estimated richness than memory ones.

In the original workflow: As immunoSEQ supplied junction-only sequences (without quality scores), filtering differed. TCRdb's copy holds only in-frame clones and misses some; the assay was immunoSEQ multiplex PCR. The V and J calls and clone size are taken from that table; D and trimming were inferred from the DNA. The sample has over a million clones; about 76% are singletons. Sequenced input: memory CD4+ T cells sorted from blood. This sample's subset: CD45RA-negative fraction. The clonotype was recovered from a man aged 18 to 35 in good health.

CDR3 nucleotide sequence: TGTGCCAGCAGCCACCCTAGCGGGAGGATGGACAATGAGCAGTTCTTC. This codes for CASSHPSGRMDNEQFF. The chain recombines TRBV7-2 with TRBJ2-1, with 11 bases identical to TRBD2. With 5 bases clipped from V and 5 bases from J, the junction kept 8 bases outside the gene matches. This CDR3 region has 16 residues. The V gene's germline CDR1 is SGHTA and CDR2 FQGNSA.